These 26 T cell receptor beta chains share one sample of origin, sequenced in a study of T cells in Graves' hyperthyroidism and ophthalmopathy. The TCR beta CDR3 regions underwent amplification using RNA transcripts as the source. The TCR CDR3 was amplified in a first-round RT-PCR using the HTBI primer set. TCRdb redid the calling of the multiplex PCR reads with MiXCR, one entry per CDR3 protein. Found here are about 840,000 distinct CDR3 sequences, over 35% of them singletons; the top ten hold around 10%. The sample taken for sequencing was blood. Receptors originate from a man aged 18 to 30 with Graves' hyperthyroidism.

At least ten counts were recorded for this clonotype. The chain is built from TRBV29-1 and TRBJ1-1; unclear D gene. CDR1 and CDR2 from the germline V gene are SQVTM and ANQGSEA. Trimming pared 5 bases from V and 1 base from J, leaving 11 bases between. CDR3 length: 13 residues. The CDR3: CSVIPSRNTEAFF. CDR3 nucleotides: TGCAGCGTTATCCCTAGCAGGAACACTGAAGCTTTCTTT.

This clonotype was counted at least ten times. For the CDR3, the DNA is TGCAGCGTTGCGGCAGGGGATTCCTACGAGCAGTACTTC. It is translated as CSVAAGDSYEQYF. V is TRBV29-1 and J is TRBJ2-7; tentative D call: TRBD1 (6 bases). V was shortened by 4 bases and J by 1 base, with 11 bases between the two germline ends. This CDR3 contains 13 residues. Germline V gene sequence: CDR1 SQVTM, CDR2 ANQGSEA.

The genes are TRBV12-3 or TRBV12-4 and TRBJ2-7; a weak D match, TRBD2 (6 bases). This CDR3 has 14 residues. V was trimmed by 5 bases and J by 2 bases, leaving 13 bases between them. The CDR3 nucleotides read TGTGCCAGCAGTCCTAACGGGGGAACCTACGAGCAGTACTTC. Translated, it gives CASSPNGGTYEQYF.

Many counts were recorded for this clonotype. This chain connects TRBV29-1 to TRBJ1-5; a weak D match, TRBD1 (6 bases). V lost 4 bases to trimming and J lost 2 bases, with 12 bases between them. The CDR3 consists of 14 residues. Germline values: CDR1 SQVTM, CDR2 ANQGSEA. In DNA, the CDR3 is TGCAGCGTTGGTTGGGGGGCCGGCAATCAGCCCCAGCATTTT. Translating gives CSVGWGAGNQPQHF.

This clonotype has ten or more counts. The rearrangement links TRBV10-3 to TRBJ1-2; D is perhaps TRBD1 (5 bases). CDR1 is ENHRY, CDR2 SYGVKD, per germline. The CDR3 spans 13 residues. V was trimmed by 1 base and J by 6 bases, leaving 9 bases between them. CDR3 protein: CAISEFVGDGYTF. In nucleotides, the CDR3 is TGTGCCATCAGTGAGTTTGTAGGGGATGGCTACACCTTC.

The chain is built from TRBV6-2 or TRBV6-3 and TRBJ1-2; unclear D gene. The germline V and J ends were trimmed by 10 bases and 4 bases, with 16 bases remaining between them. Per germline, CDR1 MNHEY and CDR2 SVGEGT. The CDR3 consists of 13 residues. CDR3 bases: TGTGCCAACAGCATACATGTAGGCTATGGCTACACCTTC. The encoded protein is CANSIHVGYGYTF.

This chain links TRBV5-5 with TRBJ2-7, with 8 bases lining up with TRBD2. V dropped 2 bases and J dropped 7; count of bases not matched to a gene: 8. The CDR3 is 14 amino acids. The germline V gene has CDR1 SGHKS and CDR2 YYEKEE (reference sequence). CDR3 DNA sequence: TGTGCCAGCAGCTTTTCAGCGGGAGAGGGAGAGCAGTACTTC. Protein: CASSFSAGEGEQYF.

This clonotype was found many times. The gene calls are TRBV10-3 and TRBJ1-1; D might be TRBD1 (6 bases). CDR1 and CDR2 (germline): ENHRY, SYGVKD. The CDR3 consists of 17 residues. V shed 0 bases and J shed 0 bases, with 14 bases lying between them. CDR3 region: CAISESISGALNTEAFF. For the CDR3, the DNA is TGTGCCATCAGTGAGTCGATATCAGGGGCACTGAACACTGAAGCTTTCTTT.

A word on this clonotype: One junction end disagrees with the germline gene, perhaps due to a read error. The CDR3 reads CASSLAVGLDMATQYF. CDR3 sequence (DNA): TGCGCCAGCAGCTTAGCTGTTGGTCTAGATATGGCTACGCAGTATTTT. V and J are TRBV11-1 and TRBJ2-3; D call uncertain. Germline V lookup: CDR1 SGHAT, CDR2 FQDESV (reference sequence). The CDR3 totals 16 residues.

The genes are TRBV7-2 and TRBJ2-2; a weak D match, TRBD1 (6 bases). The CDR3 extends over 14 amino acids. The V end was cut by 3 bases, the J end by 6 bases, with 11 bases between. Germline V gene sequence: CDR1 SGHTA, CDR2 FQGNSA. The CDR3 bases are TGTGCCAGCAGCTTGAAGAAGGGGGCCGGGGAGCTGTTTTTT. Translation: CASSLKKGAGELFF.

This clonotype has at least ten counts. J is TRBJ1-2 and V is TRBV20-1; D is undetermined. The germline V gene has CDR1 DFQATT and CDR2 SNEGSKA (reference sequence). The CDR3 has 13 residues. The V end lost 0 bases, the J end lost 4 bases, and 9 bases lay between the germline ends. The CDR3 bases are TGCAGTGCTAGAGACGCTTACGCCTATGGCTACACCTTC. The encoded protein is CSARDAYAYGYTF.

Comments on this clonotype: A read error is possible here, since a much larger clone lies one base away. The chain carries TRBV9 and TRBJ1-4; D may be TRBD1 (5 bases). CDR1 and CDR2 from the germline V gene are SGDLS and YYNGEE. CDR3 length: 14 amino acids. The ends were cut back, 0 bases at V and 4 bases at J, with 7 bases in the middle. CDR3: CASSVEGLNEKLFF. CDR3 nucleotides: TGTGCCAGCAGCGTAGAGGGGCTTAATGAAAAACTGTTTTTT. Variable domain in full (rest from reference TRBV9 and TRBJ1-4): DSGVTQTPKHLITATGQRVTLRCSPRSGDLSVYWYQQSLDQGLQFLIQYYNGEERAKGNILERFSAQQFPDLHSELNLSSLELGDSALYFCASSVEGLNEKLFFGSGTQLSVL.

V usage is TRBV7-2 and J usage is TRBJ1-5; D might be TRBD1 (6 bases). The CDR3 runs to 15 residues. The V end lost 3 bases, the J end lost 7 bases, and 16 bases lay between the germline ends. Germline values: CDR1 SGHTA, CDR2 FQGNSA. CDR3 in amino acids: CASSLVGGTLQPQHF. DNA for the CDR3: TGTGCCAGCAGCTTGGTAGGGGGAACTTTACAGCCCCAGCATTTT.

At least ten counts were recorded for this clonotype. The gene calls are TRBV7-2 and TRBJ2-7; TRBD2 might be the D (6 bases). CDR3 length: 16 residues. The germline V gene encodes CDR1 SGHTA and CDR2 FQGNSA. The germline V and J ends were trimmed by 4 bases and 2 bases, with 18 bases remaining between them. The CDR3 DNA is TGTGCCAGCAGCTCTTCTGCGGGGAGTAGTACCTACGAGCAGTACTTC. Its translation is CASSSSAGSSTYEQYF.

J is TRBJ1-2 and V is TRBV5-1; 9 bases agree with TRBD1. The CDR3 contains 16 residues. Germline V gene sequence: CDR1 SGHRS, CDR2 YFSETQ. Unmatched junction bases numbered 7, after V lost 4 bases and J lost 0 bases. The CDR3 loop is CASSRGGTGSNYGYTF. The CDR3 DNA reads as TGCGCCAGCAGCCGTGGTGGGACAGGGTCTAACTATGGCTACACCTTC.

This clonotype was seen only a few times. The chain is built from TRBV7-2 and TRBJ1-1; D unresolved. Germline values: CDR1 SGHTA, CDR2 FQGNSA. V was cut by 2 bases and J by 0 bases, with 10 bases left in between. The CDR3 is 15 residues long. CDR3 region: CASSLSSRVNTEAFF. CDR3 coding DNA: TGTGCCAGCAGCTTATCTTCCCGGGTGAACACTGAAGCTTTCTTT. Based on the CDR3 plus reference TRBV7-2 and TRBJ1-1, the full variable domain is GAGVSQSPSNKVTEKGKDVELRCDPISGHTALYWYRQSLGQGLEFLIYFQGNSAPDKSGLPSDRFSAERTGGSVSTLTIQRTQQEDSAVYLCASSLSSRVNTEAFFGQGTRLTVV.

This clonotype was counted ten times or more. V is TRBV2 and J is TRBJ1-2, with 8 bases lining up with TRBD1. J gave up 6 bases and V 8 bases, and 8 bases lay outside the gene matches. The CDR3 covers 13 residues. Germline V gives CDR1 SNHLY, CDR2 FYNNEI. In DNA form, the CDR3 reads TGTGCCAGCGAGACAGGGGCCTCGGATGGCTACACCTTC. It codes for CASETGASDGYTF.

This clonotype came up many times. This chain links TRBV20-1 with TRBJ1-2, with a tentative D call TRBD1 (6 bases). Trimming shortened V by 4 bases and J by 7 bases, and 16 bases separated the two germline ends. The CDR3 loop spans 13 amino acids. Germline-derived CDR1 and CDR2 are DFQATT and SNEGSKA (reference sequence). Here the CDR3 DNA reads TGCAGTGCTACTCCGGGACTAGGGGGTGGCTACACCTTC. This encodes CSATPGLGGGYTF.

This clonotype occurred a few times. The CDR3 nucleotides are TGCAGTGCTGACCGGGGGAGGCCCTCTGGAAACACCATATATTTT. Its protein product is CSADRGRPSGNTIYF. The gene calls are TRBV20-1 and TRBJ1-3, with D tentatively TRBD1 (5 bases). The CDR3 totals 15 residues. Germline V gives CDR1 DFQATT, CDR2 SNEGSKA (reference sequence). Trimming shortened V by 5 bases and J by 0 bases, and 14 bases separated the two germline ends.

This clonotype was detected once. The CDR3 reads CASSPYDTETQYF. The CDR3 DNA is TGCGCCAGCAGCCCCTACGACACAGAGACCCAGTACTTC. This rearrangement joins TRBV5-1 to TRBJ2-5; no definite D call. The V end lost 4 bases, the J end lost 4 bases, and 11 bases lay between the germline ends. The germline CDR1 and CDR2 sequences are SGHRS and YFSETQ. The CDR3 sequence is 13 residues long. Together with reference TRBV5-1 and TRBJ2-5, the CDR3 gives the full variable domain: KAGVTQTPRYLIKTRGQQVTLSCSPISGHRSVSWYQQTPGQGLQFLFEYFSETQRNKGNFPGRFSGRQFSNSRSEMNVSTLELGDSALYLCASSPYDTETQYFGPGTRLLVL.

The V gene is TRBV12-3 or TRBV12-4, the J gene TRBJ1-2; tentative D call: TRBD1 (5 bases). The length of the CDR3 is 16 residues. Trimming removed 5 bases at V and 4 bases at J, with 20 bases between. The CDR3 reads CASSPFAAGRPYGYTF. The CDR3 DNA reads TGTGCCAGCAGTCCATTTGCTGCGGGGCGCCCCTATGGCTACACCTTC.

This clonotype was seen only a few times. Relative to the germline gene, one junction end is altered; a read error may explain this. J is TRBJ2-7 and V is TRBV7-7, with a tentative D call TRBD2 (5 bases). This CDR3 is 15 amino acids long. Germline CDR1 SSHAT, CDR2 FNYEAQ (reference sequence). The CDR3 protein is CASSLGTGIGYEQYF. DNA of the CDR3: TGTGCTAGCAGCTTAGGAACCGGGATCGGCTACGAGCAGTACTTC.

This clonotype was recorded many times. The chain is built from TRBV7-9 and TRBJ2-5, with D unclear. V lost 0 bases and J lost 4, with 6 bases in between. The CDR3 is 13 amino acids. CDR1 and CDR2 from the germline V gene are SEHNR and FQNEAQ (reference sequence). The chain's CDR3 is CASSLAPTETQYF. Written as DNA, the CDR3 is TGTGCCAGCAGCTTAGCCCCTACAGAGACCCAGTACTTC.

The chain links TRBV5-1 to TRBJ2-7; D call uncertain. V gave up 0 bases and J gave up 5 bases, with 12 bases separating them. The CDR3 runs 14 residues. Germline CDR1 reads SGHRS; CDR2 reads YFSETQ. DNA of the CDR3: TGCGCCAGCAGCTTGGGTCAGGTTAACCACGAGCAGTACTTC. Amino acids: CASSLGQVNHEQYF.

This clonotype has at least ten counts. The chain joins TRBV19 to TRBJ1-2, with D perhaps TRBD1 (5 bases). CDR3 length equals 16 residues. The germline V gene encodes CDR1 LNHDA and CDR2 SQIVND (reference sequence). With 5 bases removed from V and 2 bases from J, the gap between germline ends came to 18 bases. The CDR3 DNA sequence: TGTGCCAGTAGTGCTCGGGACGCGCAGTCCAACTATGGCTACACCTTC. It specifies CASSARDAQSNYGYTF.

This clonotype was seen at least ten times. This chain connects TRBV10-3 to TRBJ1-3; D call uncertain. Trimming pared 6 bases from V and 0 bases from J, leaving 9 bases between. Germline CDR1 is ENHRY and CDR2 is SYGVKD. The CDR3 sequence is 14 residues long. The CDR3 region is CAISQIPSGNTIYF. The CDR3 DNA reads TGTGCCATCAGCCAGATCCCCTCTGGAAACACCATATATTTT.